One and the same sample provided the 6 T cell receptor beta chains below, sequenced in a study of identical twins' blood T cells. One entry per CDR3 protein results from TCRdb running MiXCR on the 5' RACE reads. The sample has a few hundred thousand distinct CDR3 sequences, roughly 30% seen once. Sequencing used PBMCs. Source of these receptors: a woman between 18 and 50 years old in good health.

This clonotype was seen only a few times. The chain links TRBV4-1 to TRBJ1-5, with D tentatively TRBD1 (6 bases). The V gene lost 4 bases and the J gene lost 6 bases, with 10 bases spanning the gap. The CDR3 consists of 13 residues. Germline assignment: CDR1 MGHRA and CDR2 YSYEKL. The CDR3 DNA is TGCGCCAGCAGCCCAGGGGCACGTCAGCCCCAGCATTTT. Its protein product is CASSPGARQPQHF.

The chain is built from TRBV27 and TRBJ2-7; the match to TRBD1 covers 7 bases. The CDR3 is made up of 15 amino acids. V trimming: 2 bases; J trimming: 5 bases; junction bases outside the gene matches: 9. Germline CDR1 MNHEY, CDR2 SMNVEV (reference sequence). Written as DNA, the CDR3 is TGTGCCAGCAGTTTAGAAAGGGGGCCTAGAGACGAGCAGTACTTC. Protein product: CASSLERGPRDEQYF.

A few counts support this clonotype. The V call is TRBV20-1, the J call TRBJ1-1; weak D call: TRBD1 (5 bases). This CDR3 region has 14 residues. Trimming shortened V by 0 bases and J by 6 bases, and 14 bases separated the two germline ends. Germline CDR1 DFQATT, CDR2 SNEGSKA (reference sequence). The chain's CDR3 is CSARDRTGQPEAFF. The CDR3, as DNA: TGCAGTGCTAGAGATCGAACAGGCCAGCCTGAAGCTTTCTTT.

This clonotype was counted between two and nine times. CDR3 in DNA: TGTGCCAGCAGTTTCTTACAGGGGGACGCAGAGACCCAGTACTTC. This translates into CASSFLQGDAETQYF. The rearrangement links TRBV28 to TRBJ2-5; TRBD1 agrees at 8 bases. The CDR3 is 15 residues long. With 3 bases clipped from V and 4 bases from J, the junction kept 7 bases outside the gene matches. Germline CDR1 is MDHEN and CDR2 is SYDVKM.

In its sample, this clonotype was seen a few times. The chain recombines TRBV20-1 with TRBJ2-7; 9 positions agree with TRBD1. Germline lookup yields CDR1 DFQATT and CDR2 SNEGSKA (reference sequence). V dropped 5 bases and J dropped 3; count of bases not matched to a gene: 11. The CDR3 loop spans 15 amino acids. The CDR3 DNA is TGCAGTGCTCCTCAACGCGGACAGGGGTACTACGAGCAGTACTTC. Encoded protein: CSAPQRGQGYYEQYF.

Many counts were recorded for this clonotype. This chain uses TRBV18 with TRBJ1-1; D is perhaps TRBD1 (5 bases). V was pared by 5 bases and J by 1 base, with 8 bases between. Germline V CDR1 and CDR2: KGHSH, LQKENI. The CDR3 is 13 residues long. CDR3 region: CASSTGQNTEAFF. The CDR3 nucleotides are TGTGCCAGCTCAACCGGACAGAACACTGAAGCTTTCTTT.